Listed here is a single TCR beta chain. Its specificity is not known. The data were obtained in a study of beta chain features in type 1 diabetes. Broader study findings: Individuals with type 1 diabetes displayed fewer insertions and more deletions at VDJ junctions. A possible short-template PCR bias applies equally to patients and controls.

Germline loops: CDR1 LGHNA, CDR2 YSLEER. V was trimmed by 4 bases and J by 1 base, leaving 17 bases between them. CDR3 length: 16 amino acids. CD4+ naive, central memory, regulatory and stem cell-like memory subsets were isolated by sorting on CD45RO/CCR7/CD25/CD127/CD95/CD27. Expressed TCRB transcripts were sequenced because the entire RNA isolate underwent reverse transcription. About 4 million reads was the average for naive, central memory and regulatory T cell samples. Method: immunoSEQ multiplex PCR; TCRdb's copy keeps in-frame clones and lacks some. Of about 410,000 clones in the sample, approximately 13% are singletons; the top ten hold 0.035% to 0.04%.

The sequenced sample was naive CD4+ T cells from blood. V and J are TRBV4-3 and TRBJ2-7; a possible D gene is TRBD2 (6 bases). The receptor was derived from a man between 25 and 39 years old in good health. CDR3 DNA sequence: TGCGCCAGCAGCCCAGCTTCAGGAGGGATGTCCTACGAGCAGTACGTC. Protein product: CASSPASGGMSYEQYV.